This entry lists 30 T cell receptor beta chains sequenced from one sample in a study of type 1 regulatory T cells. Broader study findings: Compared with non-Tr1 cells, Tr1 cells showed a narrower TCR repertoire.

Their cognate antigens are unknown. TCRdb re-analysed the reads in MiXCR, keeping a single row per CDR3 protein. The data contain around 64,000 distinct CDR3 sequences, around 21% of them singletons. The specimen sequenced was cultured type 1 regulatory T (Tr1) cells, either the whole culture or a sorted fraction (not recorded which). The receptors shown here come from a human donor in good health.

This clonotype was counted a few times. This chain links TRBV20-1 with TRBJ2-4; TRBD1 might be the D (6 bases). CDR1 and CDR2 from the germline V gene are DFQATT and SNEGSKA (reference sequence). The length of the CDR3 is 14 residues. V was shortened by 5 bases and J by 3 bases, with 14 bases between the two germline ends. As DNA, the CDR3 is TGCAGTGCTGGGGGCCCTAGGGGCAAAAACATTCAGTACTTC. Protein: CSAGGPRGKNIQYF.

The chain employs TRBV5-1 and TRBJ2-3; tentatively, D is TRBD1 (5 bases). V shed 0 bases and J shed 1 base, with 9 bases lying between them. This CDR3 comprises 15 residues. Germline V gene lookup returns CDR1 SGHRS and CDR2 YFSETQ. The CDR3: CASSLGSGRTDTQYF. The CDR3 DNA reads TGCGCCAGCAGCTTGGGCTCAGGGCGCACAGATACGCAGTATTTT.

In this sample, this clonotype turned up a few times. The J gene is TRBJ1-1, the V gene TRBV7-9, with TRBD1 as a possible D gene (6 bases). CDR1 and CDR2 from the germline V gene are SEHNR and FQNEAQ (reference sequence). The CDR3 covers 16 residues. With 5 bases removed from V and 1 base from J, the gap between germline ends came to 17 bases. CDR3 sequence: CASSQSGEMGNTEAFF. For the CDR3, the DNA is TGTGCCAGCAGCCAGTCAGGGGAAATGGGGAACACTGAAGCTTTCTTT.

The sample holds a few counts of this clonotype. The genes are TRBV5-1 and TRBJ2-6, with D unclear. V was cut by 3 bases and J by 3 bases, with 13 bases left in between. This CDR3 is built from 16 residues. CDR1 and CDR2 from the germline V gene are SGHRS and YFSETQ. CDR3 sequence (DNA): TGCGCCAGCAGCTCATTAGTCAGTAGTGGGGCCAACGTCCTGACTTTC. Translation gives CASSSLVSSGANVLTF.

This clonotype was counted many times. The V gene is TRBV5-1, the J gene TRBJ2-1; 10 nucleotides line up with TRBD2. Germline assignment: CDR1 SGHRS and CDR2 YFSETQ. V gave up 4 bases and J gave up 2 bases; unmatched junction bases: 6. This CDR3 comprises 16 residues. The CDR3 coding sequence is TGCGCCAGCAGCGTATCTAGCGGGAGTCCCTACAATGAGCAGTTCTTC. Its protein is CASSVSSGSPYNEQFF.

This clonotype was recorded at least ten times. The V and J genes are TRBV12-3 or TRBV12-4 and TRBJ2-5; the D is unclear. The CDR3 runs to 12 residues. V lost 2 bases and J 4 bases, leaving 5 bases between the germline ends. The CDR3, as DNA: TGTGCCAGCAGTTTACTTCTAGAGACCCAGTACTTC. As protein: CASSLLLETQYF.

The V and J genes are TRBV10-3 and TRBJ2-2; maybe TRBD2 (5 bases). V dropped 0 bases and J dropped 2 bases, with 16 bases sitting between them. The CDR3 covers 18 residues. Germline V gene sequence: CDR1 ENHRY, CDR2 SYGVKD. The CDR3 DNA reads as TGTGCCATCAGTGAGTCGAGATCCGGAGGACGCAACACCGGGGAGCTGTTTTTT. Its protein product is CAISESRSGGRNTGELFF.

The gene calls are TRBV6-6 and TRBJ2-2; D is uncertain. Germline CDR1 is MNHNY and CDR2 is SVGAGI (reference sequence). V was pared by 2 bases and J by 6 bases, with 10 bases between. The CDR3 consists of 14 residues. The CDR3 region is CASSYGSGPGELFF. CDR3 in DNA: TGTGCCAGCAGTTACGGATCCGGGCCCGGGGAGCTGTTTTTT.

The CDR3 nucleotides read TGCGCCAGCAGCCAAGATCTTGGCTCAGTTGCGCAGTATTTT. Its translation: CASSQDLGSVAQYF. The J gene is TRBJ2-3, the V gene TRBV4-3; D gene unclear. The germline CDR1 and CDR2 sequences are LGHNA and YSLEER. The CDR3 contains 14 residues. Deletions cut 0 bases from V and 10 bases from J, with 14 bases between.

This clonotype has a handful of counts. The chain employs TRBV2 and TRBJ2-7; 9 bases agree with TRBD1. CDR3 length equals 15 residues. J lost 4 bases, V lost 4 bases, and 8 bases had no gene match. Per the germline V gene, CDR1 is SNHLY and CDR2 is FYNNEI. The CDR3 DNA reads TGTGCCAGCAGTGTCGACAGGGGGTCGTGGTACGAGCAGTACTTC. Translation: CASSVDRGSWYEQYF.

This clonotype was counted only a few times. V is TRBV27 and J is TRBJ2-3; TRBD1 matches 7 bases. The V segment lost 2 bases and the J segment 3 bases; nucleotides outside the gene matches: 2. CDR1 is MNHEY, CDR2 SMNVEV, per germline (reference sequence). The CDR3 has 14 amino acids. The CDR3 spells CASSLRDRTDTQYF. In nucleotides, the CDR3 is TGTGCCAGCAGTTTACGGGACAGAACAGATACGCAGTATTTT.

This clonotype has a handful of counts. The chain has TRBV10-3 and TRBJ2-2, with 14 nucleotides matching TRBD2. The germline CDR1 and CDR2 sequences are ENHRY and SYGVKD. V dropped 2 bases and J dropped 5; count of bases not matched to a gene: 7. The CDR3 runs to 18 residues. In nucleotides, the CDR3 is TGTGCCATCAGTGAGGGGACTAGCGGGAGTCAAGGGACCGGGGAGCTGTTTTTT. It codes for CAISEGTSGSQGTGELFF.

V is TRBV7-2 and J is TRBJ1-2, with D possibly TRBD1 on 5 matching bases. V gave up 4 bases and J gave up 2 bases, with 17 bases separating them. The germline V gene encodes CDR1 SGHTA and CDR2 FQGNSA. CDR3 length: 16 residues. Here the CDR3 DNA reads TGTGCCAGCAGCTCGCGGGACCCCGCAAAAAACTATGGCTACACCTTC. This sequence encodes CASSSRDPAKNYGYTF.

This clonotype was detected a few times. This chain links TRBV5-1 with TRBJ2-7, with D perhaps being TRBD1 or TRBD2 (6 bases each). The CDR3 runs to 14 residues. Germline loops: CDR1 SGHRS, CDR2 YFSETQ. With 4 bases removed from V and 3 bases from J, the gap between germline ends came to 14 bases. CDR3 residues: CASSEQGGSYEQYF. In DNA, the CDR3 is TGCGCCAGCAGCGAACAGGGAGGTAGCTACGAGCAGTACTTC.

Only a few counts were recorded for this clonotype. The gene calls are TRBV5-1 and TRBJ1-5; perhaps TRBD1 as D (5 bases). Per germline, CDR1 SGHRS and CDR2 YFSETQ. Deletions cut 3 bases from V and 5 bases from J, with 15 bases between. CDR3 length: 15 residues. CDR3 bases: TGCGCCAGCAGCTCTCTCGGAGGGGAGTATCAGCCCCAGCATTTT. It translates to CASSSLGGEYQPQHF.

This clonotype was observed many times. For the CDR3, the DNA is TGCGCCAGCAGCCCGGGAGGTGCAGGGGACAACACTGAAGCTTTCTTT. Translating gives CASSPGGAGDNTEAFF. V is TRBV4-1 and J is TRBJ1-1; possible D gene TRBD1, 6 bases. The CDR3 runs to 16 residues. Trimming stripped 4 bases from V and 2 bases from J, with 17 bases between. Germline CDR1 MGHRA, CDR2 YSYEKL.

In its sample, this clonotype was seen once. This chain uses TRBV19 with TRBJ2-1; TRBD2 aligns across 7 bases. Per germline, CDR1 LNHDA and CDR2 SQIVND (reference sequence). V was pared by 7 bases and J by 7 bases, with 13 bases of the junction left unmatched. The CDR3 is 15 amino acids. CDR3 sequence reads: CASTRREVGVNEQFF. Here the CDR3 DNA reads TGTGCCAGTACTAGACGGGAGGTCGGGGTTAATGAGCAGTTCTTC.

This clonotype has a count of ten or more. The CDR3 sequence is CASSFIAGGSYNEQFF. The CDR3 region has the DNA TGTGCCAGCAGCTTTATAGCGGGAGGCTCCTACAATGAGCAGTTCTTC. This chain uses TRBV7-2 with TRBJ2-1; 10 positions agree with TRBD2. This CDR3 has 16 residues. Germline values: CDR1 SGHTA, CDR2 FQGNSA. Trimming at V came to 3 bases and at J to 0 bases, leaving 2 bases not matched to a gene. Looking up the rest from reference TRBV7-2 and TRBJ2-1 gives the full variable domain: GAGVSQSPSNKVTEKGKDVELRCDPISGHTALYWYRQSLGQGLEFLIYFQGNSAPDKSGLPSDRFSAERTGGSVSTLTIQRTQQEDSAVYLCASSFIAGGSYNEQFFGPGTRLTVL.

This clonotype was found a few times. DNA of the CDR3: TGTGCCAGCAGCTTAAACGGGGTCAATCAGCCCCAGCATTTT. This gives the protein CASSLNGVNQPQHF. This rearrangement joins TRBV7-2 to TRBJ1-5, with no clear D. V was shortened by 2 bases and J by 3 bases, with 8 bases between the two germline ends. This CDR3 region has 14 residues. Germline V lookup: CDR1 SGHTA, CDR2 FQGNSA. Supplemented by reference TRBV7-2 and TRBJ1-5, the full variable domain reads GAGVSQSPSNKVTEKGKDVELRCDPISGHTALYWYRQSLGQGLEFLIYFQGNSAPDKSGLPSDRFSAERTGGSVSTLTIQRTQQEDSAVYLCASSLNGVNQPQHFGDGTRLSIL.

This rearrangement joins TRBV5-5 to TRBJ2-7, with a possible D match to TRBD1 (5 bases). The germline V gene encodes CDR1 SGHKS and CDR2 YYEKEE (reference sequence). V was pared by 2 bases and J by 3 bases, with 12 bases between. This CDR3 is built from 14 residues. CDR3 amino acids: CASSFTPGNYEQYF. The DNA for the CDR3 is TGTGCCAGCAGCTTTACCCCAGGGAACTACGAGCAGTACTTC.

This clonotype was found a few times. This chain connects TRBV10-3 to TRBJ2-2; D is unresolved. Germline CDR1 is ENHRY and CDR2 is SYGVKD. The CDR3 is made up of 14 amino acids. The V gene lost 10 bases and the J gene lost 2 bases, with 14 bases spanning the gap. CDR3 protein: CATHEFSNTGELFF. The DNA for the CDR3 is TGTGCCACCCATGAGTTCTCTAACACCGGGGAGCTGTTTTTT.

This clonotype was recorded at least ten times. This chain joins TRBV3-1 and TRBJ2-1; 11 bases line up with TRBD1. The V gene's germline CDR1 is LGHDT and CDR2 YNNKEL (reference sequence). V lost 4 bases and J lost 0; bases outside the gene matches: 8. CDR3 size: 18 residues. The CDR3 bases are TGTGCCAGCAGCCGCGGGACAGGGGGGCCCCGCTCCTACAATGAGCAGTTCTTC. Encoded protein: CASSRGTGGPRSYNEQFF.

This chain uses TRBV20-1 with TRBJ1-5; 7 nucleotides match TRBD1. The CDR3 length is 14 residues. Unmatched junction bases numbered 10, after V lost 5 bases and J lost 6 bases. Per the germline V gene, CDR1 is DFQATT and CDR2 is SNEGSKA (reference sequence). DNA of the CDR3: TGCAGTGCTCGGGGACAGACTTGGGCTCAGCCCCAGCATTTT. Its translation: CSARGQTWAQPQHF.

V usage is TRBV3-1 and J usage is TRBJ2-7; weak D call: TRBD2 (6 bases). The CDR3 sequence is 16 residues long. Germline CDR1 and CDR2: LGHDT and YNNKEL (reference sequence). V lost 7 bases and J lost 0, with 19 bases in between. For the CDR3, the DNA is TGTGCCAGCACCCCCCGGGACGGACTAAGCTCCTACGAGCAGTACTTC. It codes for CASTPRDGLSSYEQYF.

This clonotype was counted between two and nine times. This chain links TRBV10-3 with TRBJ2-2; 7 positions match TRBD2. The CDR3 spans 14 residues. CDR1 and CDR2 (germline): ENHRY, SYGVKD. V was clipped by 6 bases and J by 2 bases; unmatched bases: 3. The CDR3 region is CAIRRELNTGELFF. In nucleotides, the CDR3 is TGTGCCATCAGGCGGGAGTTAAACACCGGGGAGCTGTTTTTT.

The genes are TRBV21-1 and TRBJ2-1; the DNA was not compared with TRBD2, the D call given in the table. TRBV21-1 is described as a pseudogene. CDR3 size: 18 residues. The CDR3: CASSVFLGLAGGFQVQFF. CDR3 nucleotide sequence: TGTGCCAGCAGCGTATTTCTGGGACTAGCGGGAGGGTTCCAGGTGCAGTTCTTC.

The chain joins TRBV5-6 to TRBJ2-7; TRBD1 matches 10 bases. With V trimmed by 2 bases and J by 10 bases, 6 bases remained unmatched. Germline CDR1 reads SGHDT; CDR2 reads YYEEEE. The CDR3 length is 13 residues. This CDR3 reads CASSLWDRGHQYF. CDR3 nucleotides: TGTGCCAGCAGCTTATGGGACAGGGGACATCAGTACTTC.

The chain has TRBV5-1 and TRBJ2-1, with D possibly matching TRBD1 (5 bases). The germline gives CDR1 SGHRS, CDR2 YFSETQ. V lost 0 bases to trimming and J lost 6 bases, with 13 bases between them. This CDR3 region has 15 residues. The chain's CDR3 is CASSLDWGTVNEQFF. Written as DNA, the CDR3 is TGCGCCAGCAGCTTGGATTGGGGCACGGTCAATGAGCAGTTCTTC. Full variable domain (rest looked up from reference TRBV5-1 and TRBJ2-1): KAGVTQTPRYLIKTRGQQVTLSCSPISGHRSVSWYQQTPGQGLQFLFEYFSETQRNKGNFPGRFSGRQFSNSRSEMNVSTLELGDSALYLCASSLDWGTVNEQFFGPGTRLTVL.

A few counts support this clonotype. This chain connects TRBV5-1 to TRBJ2-1; D perhaps matches TRBD1 (5 bases). The length of the CDR3 is 13 residues. CDR1 is SGHRS and CDR2 is YFSETQ in the germline V gene. The germline V and J ends were trimmed by 3 bases and 3 bases, with 7 bases remaining between them. Written as DNA, the CDR3 is TGCGCCAGCAGCTCCGACAGCTACAATGAGCAGTTCTTC. Encoded protein: CASSSDSYNEQFF. Using reference TRBV5-1 and TRBJ2-1 for the parts outside the CDR3, the full variable domain is KAGVTQTPRYLIKTRGQQVTLSCSPISGHRSVSWYQQTPGQGLQFLFEYFSETQRNKGNFPGRFSGRQFSNSRSEMNVSTLELGDSALYLCASSSDSYNEQFFGPGTRLTVL.

The V gene is TRBV5-1, the J gene TRBJ2-3; possible D gene TRBD2, 6 bases. Deletions cut 1 base from V and 4 bases from J, with 13 bases between. Per the germline V gene, CDR1 is SGHRS and CDR2 is YFSETQ. CDR3 length equals 15 residues. The CDR3 DNA sequence: TGCGCCAGCAGCTTGTCGTCGGGAGTCTCAGATACGCAGTATTTT. Its translation is CASSLSSGVSDTQYF. The full variable domain, its missing parts supplied by reference TRBV5-1 and TRBJ2-3, is KAGVTQTPRYLIKTRGQQVTLSCSPISGHRSVSWYQQTPGQGLQFLFEYFSETQRNKGNFPGRFSGRQFSNSRSEMNVSTLELGDSALYLCASSLSSGVSDTQYFGPGTRLTVL.